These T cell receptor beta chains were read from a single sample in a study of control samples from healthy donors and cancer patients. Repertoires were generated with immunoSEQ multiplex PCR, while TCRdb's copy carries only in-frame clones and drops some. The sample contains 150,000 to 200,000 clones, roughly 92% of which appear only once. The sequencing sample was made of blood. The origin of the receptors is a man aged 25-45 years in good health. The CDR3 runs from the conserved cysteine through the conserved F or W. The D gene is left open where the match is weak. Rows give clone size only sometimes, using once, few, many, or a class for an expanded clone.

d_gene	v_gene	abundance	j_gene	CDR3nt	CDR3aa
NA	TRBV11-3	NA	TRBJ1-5	TGTGCCAGCAGCCACAAGGACATGGAGACTGGCGGGCCCCAGCATTTT	CASSHKDMETGGPQHF
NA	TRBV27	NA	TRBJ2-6	TGTGCCAGCAGTTTATCGGTGGGCTCTGGGGCCAACGTCCTGACTTTC	CASSLSVGSGANVLTF
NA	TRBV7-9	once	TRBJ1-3	TGTGCCAGCAGCTTAAATGGGGGAAGCTCTGGAAACACCATATATTTT	CASSLNGGSSGNTIYF
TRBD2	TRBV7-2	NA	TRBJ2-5	TGTGCCAGCAGCTTAGCGCTTTGGGGGGGGACCCAAGAGACCCAGTACTTC	CASSLALWGGTQETQYF
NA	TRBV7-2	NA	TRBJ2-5	TGTGCCAGCAGCTTACCTCAAGAGACCCAGTACTTC	CASSLPQETQYF
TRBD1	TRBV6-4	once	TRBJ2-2	TGTGCCAGCAGGGGACAGGGGGCGACCGGGGAGCTGTTTTTT	CASRGQGATGELFF
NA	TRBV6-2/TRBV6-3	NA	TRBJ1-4	TGTGCCAGCAGTGACTCGGGCCAGCCGGGGGAAAAACTGTTTTTT	CASSDSGQPGEKLFF
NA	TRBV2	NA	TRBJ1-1	TGTGCCAGCAGTGAAAGACAGCCCAGGGTGACTGAAGCTTTCTTT	CASSERQPRVTEAFF
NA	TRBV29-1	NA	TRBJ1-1	TGCAGCGCCGGACCGTATAAGAACACTGAAGCTTTCTTT	CSAGPYKNTEAFF
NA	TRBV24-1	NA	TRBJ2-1	TGTGCCGCCAGTGATTCGTCGGGGGACCACAATGAGCAGTTCTTC	CAASDSSGDHNEQFF
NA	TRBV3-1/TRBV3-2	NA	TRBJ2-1	TGTGCCAGCAGCCAAAACTACAGGTTACCCTACAATGAGCAGTTCTTC	CASSQNYRLPYNEQFF
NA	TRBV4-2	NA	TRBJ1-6	TGTGCCAGCAGCCAATACCCTTATGATAATTCACCCCTCCACTTT	CASSQYPYDNSPLHF
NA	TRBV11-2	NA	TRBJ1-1	TGTGCCAGCAGCGCCGGGAGCCCGGGGACTGAAGCTTTCTTT	CASSAGSPGTEAFF
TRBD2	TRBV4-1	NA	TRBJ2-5	TGCGCCAGCAGCCTGGGACTAGCGGGGGAACAAGAGACCCAGTACTTC	CASSLGLAGEQETQYF
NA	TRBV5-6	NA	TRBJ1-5	TGTGCCAGCAGCTTGGATTGGTGCCGGGGACTTAATCAGCCCCAGCATTTT	CASSLDWCRGLNQPQHF
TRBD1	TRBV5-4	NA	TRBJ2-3	TGTGCCAGCAGCTTGGACAGGGGAACCACAGATACGCAGTATTTT	CASSLDRGTTDTQYF
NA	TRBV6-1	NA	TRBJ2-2	TGTGCCAGCAGTGAAGAAGTCACCGGGGAGCTGTTTTTT	CASSEEVTGELFF
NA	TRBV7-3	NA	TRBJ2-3	TGTGCCAGCAGCTTATTAGTCGGAGGTGGGACAGATACGCAGTATTTT	CASSLLVGGGTDTQYF
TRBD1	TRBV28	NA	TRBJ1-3	TGTGCCAGCAGTTTAGGCGGACAGGGCTCTGGAAACACCATATATTTT	CASSLGGQGSGNTIYF
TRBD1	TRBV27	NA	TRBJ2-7	TGTGCCAGCAGTTTAATCGGCGGGACAGGGACCTACGAGCAGTACTTC	CASSLIGGTGTYEQYF
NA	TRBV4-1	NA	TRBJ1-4	TGCGCCAGCAGCCAAGATAGAGGGGGGAAGGAGGAAAAACTGTTTTTT	CASSQDRGGKEEKLFF
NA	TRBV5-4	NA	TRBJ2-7	TGTGCCAGCAGCCACGGGACCGTCACCTACGAGCAGTACTTC	CASSHGTVTYEQYF
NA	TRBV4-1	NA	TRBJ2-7	TGCGCCAGCAGCCTGACAGAGATCTACGAGCAGTACTTC	CASSLTEIYEQYF
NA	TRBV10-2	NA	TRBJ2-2	TGCGCCAGCAGTGAGGGCAGGGGCACCGGGGAGCTGTTTTTT	CASSEGRGTGELFF
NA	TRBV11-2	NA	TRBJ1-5	TGTGCCAGCAGCTTATCGACAGAATTTAAAAATCAGCCCCAGCATTTT	CASSLSTEFKNQPQHF
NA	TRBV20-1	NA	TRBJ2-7	TGCAGTGCGAACACAGCCTACGAGCAGTACTTC	CSANTAYEQYF
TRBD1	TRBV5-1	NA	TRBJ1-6	TGCGCCAGCAGCCTGGACAGGAACCAATCACCCCTCCACTTT	CASSLDRNQSPLHF
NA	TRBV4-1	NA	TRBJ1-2	TGCGCCAGCAGCCAACCAATCGGAGGCAGGGCGGGCTACACCTTC	CASSQPIGGRAGYTF
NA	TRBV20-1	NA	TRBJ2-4	TGCAGTGCTAGTAAGCTGGCCACAGGGTCGGGAAACATTCAGTACTTC	CSASKLATGSGNIQYF
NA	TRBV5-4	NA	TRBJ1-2	TGTGCCAGTTCCCTCCGGGACGGTCCTGGCTACACCTTC	CASSLRDGPGYTF
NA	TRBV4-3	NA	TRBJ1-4	TGCGCCAGCAGCCAAGACACCGGGGGGACTAATGAAAAACTGTTTTTT	CASSQDTGGTNEKLFF
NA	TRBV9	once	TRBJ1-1	TGTGCCAGCAGCGCGGGGGGACAATCGAACACTGAAGCTTTCTTT	CASSAGGQSNTEAFF
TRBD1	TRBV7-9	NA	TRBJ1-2	TGTGCCAGCAGCCCTGGGCTGGGACAGGGCAAATTAGGTGGCTACACCTTC	CASSPGLGQGKLGGYTF
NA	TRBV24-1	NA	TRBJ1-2	TGTGCCACCAGTGATTACAGGGTCGGCTATGGCTACACCTTC	CATSDYRVGYGYTF
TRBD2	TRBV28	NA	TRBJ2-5	TGTGCCAGCAGTTTTAGTCGAAGGGGGTCGGGACTAGCGGGAGAATTGGAGACCCAGTACTTC	CASSFSRRGSGLAGELETQYF